This T cell receptor beta chain was documented in a study of Graves' ophthalmopathy and Graves' hyperthyroidism. This clonotype appeared many times. Its antigen is unidentified. Using RNA transcripts, the TCR beta CDR3 regions were amplified. HTBI primers were used in a first-round RT-PCR, which preceded a second-round multiplex PCR. MiXCR was run by TCRdb on the multiplex PCR reads, yielding one entry per CDR3 protein. The data contain hundreds of thousands of distinct CDR3 sequences, roughly 20% of them singletons. Study-wide results and limits: Blood repertoires reportedly contained most expanded thyroid clonotypes above 0.001 frequency.

Where ophthalmopathy was absent within 18 months of follow-up, hyperthyroidism was stable. The diagnosis was founded upon clinical symptoms, serum thyroxine, TRAb, thyroid ultrasound and orbital computed tomography. The CDR3 length is 12 residues. The V end lost 2 bases, the J end lost 2 bases, and 7 bases lay between the germline ends. Germline-derived CDR1 and CDR2 are GTSNPN and SVGIG (reference sequence). The chain combines TRBV30 with TRBJ2-7; the D is unclear. Sequenced material: peripheral blood. This TCR was sampled from a woman between 18 and 29 years old with stable Graves' hyperthyroidism. Some clones in this sample may be carry-over from other donors' samples. Written as DNA, the CDR3 is TGTGCCTGGAGTAGGGCCGCCTACGAGCAGTACTTC. The encoded protein is CAWSRAAYEQYF.